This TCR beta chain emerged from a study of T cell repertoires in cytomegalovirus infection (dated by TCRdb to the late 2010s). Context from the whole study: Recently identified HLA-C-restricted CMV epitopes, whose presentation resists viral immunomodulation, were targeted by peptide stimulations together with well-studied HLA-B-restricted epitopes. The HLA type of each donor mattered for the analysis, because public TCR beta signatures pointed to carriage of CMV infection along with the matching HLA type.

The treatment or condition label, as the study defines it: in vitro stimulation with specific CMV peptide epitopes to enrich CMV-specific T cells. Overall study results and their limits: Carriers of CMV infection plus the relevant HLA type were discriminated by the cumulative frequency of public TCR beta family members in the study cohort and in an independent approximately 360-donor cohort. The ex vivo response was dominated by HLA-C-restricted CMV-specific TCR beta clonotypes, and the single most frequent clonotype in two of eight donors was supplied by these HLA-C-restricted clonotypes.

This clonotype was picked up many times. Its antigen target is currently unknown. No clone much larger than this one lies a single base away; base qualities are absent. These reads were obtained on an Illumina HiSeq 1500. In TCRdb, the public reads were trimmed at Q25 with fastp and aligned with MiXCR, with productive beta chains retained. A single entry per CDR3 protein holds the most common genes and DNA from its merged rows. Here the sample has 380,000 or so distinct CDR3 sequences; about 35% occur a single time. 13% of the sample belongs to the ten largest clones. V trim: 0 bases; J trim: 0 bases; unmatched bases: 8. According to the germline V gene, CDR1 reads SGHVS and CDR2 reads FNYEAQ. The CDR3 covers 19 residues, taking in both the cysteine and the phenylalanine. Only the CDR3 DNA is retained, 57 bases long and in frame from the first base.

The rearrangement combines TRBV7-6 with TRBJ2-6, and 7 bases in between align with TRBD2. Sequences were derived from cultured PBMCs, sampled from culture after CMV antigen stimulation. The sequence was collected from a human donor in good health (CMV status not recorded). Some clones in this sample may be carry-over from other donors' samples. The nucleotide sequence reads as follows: TGTGCCAGCAGCTTAGCCCCGTGGGGGGGAATCTCTGGGGCCAACGTCCTGACTTTC. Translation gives CASSLAPWGGISGANVLTF.